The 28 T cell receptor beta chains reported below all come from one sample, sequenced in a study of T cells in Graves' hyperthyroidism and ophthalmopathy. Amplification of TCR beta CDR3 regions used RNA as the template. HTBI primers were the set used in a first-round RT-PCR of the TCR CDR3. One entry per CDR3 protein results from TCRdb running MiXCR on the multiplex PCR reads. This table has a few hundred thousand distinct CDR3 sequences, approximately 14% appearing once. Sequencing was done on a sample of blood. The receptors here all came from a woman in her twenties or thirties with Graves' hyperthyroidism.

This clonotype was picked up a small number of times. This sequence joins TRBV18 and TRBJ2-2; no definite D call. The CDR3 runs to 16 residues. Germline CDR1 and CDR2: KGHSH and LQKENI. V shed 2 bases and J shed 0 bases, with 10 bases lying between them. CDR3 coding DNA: TGTGCCAGCTCACCAAGGACGGAAACGAACACCGGGGAGCTGTTTTTT. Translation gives CASSPRTETNTGELFF.

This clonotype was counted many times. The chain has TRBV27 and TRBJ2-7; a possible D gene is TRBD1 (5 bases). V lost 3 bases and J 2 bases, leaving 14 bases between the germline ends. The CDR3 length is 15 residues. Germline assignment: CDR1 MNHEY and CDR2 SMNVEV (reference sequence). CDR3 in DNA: TGTGCCAGCAGTTTCGGCAGGGTAGCCACCTACGAGCAGTACTTC. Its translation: CASSFGRVATYEQYF.

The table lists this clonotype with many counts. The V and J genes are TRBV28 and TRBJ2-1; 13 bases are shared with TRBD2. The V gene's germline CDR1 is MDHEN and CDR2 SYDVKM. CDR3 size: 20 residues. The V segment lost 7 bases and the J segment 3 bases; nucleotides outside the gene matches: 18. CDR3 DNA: TGTGCCAGCACCCCCCCCCAAGGAACTAGCGGGAGGGGGGGCTACAATGAGCAGTTCTTC. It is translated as CASTPPQGTSGRGGYNEQFF. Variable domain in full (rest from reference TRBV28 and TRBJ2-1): DVKVTQSSRYLVKRTGEKVFLECVQDMDHENMFWYRQDPGLGLRLIYFSYDVKMKEKGDIPEGYSVSREKKERFSLILESASTNQTSMYLCASTPPQGTSGRGGYNEQFFGPGTRLTVL.

CDR3 residues: CASSQATSGRNEQFF. DNA of the CDR3: TGCGCCAGCAGCCAAGCTACTAGCGGAAGGAATGAGCAGTTCTTC. The chain couples TRBV4-3 to TRBJ2-1; TRBD2 agrees at 8 bases. Germline trimming cut 1 base from V and 7 bases from J; bases unmatched to any gene: 6. The germline V gene has CDR1 LGHNA and CDR2 YSLEER. The CDR3 totals 15 residues.

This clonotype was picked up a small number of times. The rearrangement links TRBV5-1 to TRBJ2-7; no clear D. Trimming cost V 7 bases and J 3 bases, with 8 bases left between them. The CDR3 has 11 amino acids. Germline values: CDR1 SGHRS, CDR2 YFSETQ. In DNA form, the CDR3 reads TGCGCCAGCCGCCAGGACTACGAGCAGTACTTC. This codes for CASRQDYEQYF.

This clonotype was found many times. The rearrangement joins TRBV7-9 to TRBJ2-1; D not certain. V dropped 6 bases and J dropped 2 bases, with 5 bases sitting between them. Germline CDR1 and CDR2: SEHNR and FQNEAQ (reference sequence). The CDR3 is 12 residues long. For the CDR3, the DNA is TGTGCCAGCAGTTCCCCCTACAATGAGCAGTTCTTC. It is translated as CASSSPYNEQFF.

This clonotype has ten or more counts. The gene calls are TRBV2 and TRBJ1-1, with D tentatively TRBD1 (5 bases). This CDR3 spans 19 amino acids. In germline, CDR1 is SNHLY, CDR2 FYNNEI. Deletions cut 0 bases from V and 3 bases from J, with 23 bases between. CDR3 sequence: CASSEALWQGGGADTEAFF. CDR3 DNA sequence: TGTGCCAGCAGTGAAGCCCTTTGGCAGGGTGGGGGAGCGGACACTGAAGCTTTCTTT.

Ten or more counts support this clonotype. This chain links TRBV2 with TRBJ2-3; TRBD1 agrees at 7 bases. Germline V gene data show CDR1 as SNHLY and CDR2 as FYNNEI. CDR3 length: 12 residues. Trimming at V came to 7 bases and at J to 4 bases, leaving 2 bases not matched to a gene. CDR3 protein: CASIQGADTQYF. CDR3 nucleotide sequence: TGTGCCAGCATCCAGGGGGCAGATACGCAGTATTTT.

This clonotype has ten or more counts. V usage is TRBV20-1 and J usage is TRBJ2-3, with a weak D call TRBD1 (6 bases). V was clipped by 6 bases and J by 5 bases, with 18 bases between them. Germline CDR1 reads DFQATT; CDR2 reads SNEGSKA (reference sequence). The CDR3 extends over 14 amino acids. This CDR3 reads CSAEQGSLGDTQYF. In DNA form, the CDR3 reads TGCAGTGCAGAACAGGGAAGTTTGGGAGATACGCAGTATTTT.

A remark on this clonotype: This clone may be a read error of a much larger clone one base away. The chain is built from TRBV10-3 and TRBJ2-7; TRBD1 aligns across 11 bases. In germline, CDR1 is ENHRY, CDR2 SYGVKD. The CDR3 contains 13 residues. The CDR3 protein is CVVTGTGGYEQYF. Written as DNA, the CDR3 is TGTGTCGTCACCGGGACAGGGGGCTACGAGCAGTACTTC.

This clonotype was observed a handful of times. Here the CDR3 reads CASKGDREPHEQYF. The CDR3 DNA sequence: TGTGCCAGCAAAGGGGACAGGGAACCCCACGAGCAGTACTTC. This chain joins TRBV6-1 and TRBJ2-7; the match to TRBD1 covers 9 bases. Unmatched junction bases numbered 9, after V lost 7 bases and J lost 5 bases. CDR3 length equals 14 residues. Germline assignment: CDR1 MNHNS and CDR2 SASEGT.

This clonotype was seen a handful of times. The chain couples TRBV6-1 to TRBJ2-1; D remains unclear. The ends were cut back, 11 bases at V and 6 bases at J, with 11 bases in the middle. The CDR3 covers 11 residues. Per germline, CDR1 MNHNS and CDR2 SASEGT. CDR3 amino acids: CASGRINEQFF. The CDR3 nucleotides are TGTGCCTCAGGACGTATCAATGAGCAGTTCTTC.

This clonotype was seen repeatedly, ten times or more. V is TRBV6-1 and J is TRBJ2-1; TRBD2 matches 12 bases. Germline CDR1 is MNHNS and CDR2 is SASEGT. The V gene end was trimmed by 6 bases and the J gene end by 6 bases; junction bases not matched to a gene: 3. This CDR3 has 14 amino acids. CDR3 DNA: TGTGCCAGCAGCGGACTAGCGGGAACCAATGAGCAGTTCTTC. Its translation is CASSGLAGTNEQFF.

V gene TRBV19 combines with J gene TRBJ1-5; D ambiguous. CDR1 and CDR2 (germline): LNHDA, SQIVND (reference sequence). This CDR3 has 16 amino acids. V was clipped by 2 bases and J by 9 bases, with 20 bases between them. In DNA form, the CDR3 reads TGTGCCAGTAGTATAAATCCGGGTGGTCCTTTGTGGCCCCAGCATTTT. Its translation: CASSINPGGPLWPQHF.

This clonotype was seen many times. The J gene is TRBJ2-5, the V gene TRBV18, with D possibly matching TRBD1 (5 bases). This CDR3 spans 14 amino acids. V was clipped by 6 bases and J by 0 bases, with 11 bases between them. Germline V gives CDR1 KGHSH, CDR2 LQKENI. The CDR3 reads CASSPRTNQETQYF. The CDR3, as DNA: TGTGCCAGCTCGCCTCGGACAAACCAAGAGACCCAGTACTTC.

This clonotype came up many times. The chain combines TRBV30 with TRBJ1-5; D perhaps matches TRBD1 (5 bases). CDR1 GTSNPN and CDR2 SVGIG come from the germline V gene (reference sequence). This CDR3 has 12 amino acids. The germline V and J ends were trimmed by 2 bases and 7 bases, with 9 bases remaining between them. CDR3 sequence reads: CAWSQGEQPQHF. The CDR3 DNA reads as TGTGCCTGGAGTCAGGGCGAGCAGCCCCAGCATTTT.

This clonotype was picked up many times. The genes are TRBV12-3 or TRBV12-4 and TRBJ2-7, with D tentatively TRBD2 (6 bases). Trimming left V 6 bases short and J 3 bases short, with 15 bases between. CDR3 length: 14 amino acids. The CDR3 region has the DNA TGTGCCAGCAGACCAGCGGGTAACCGCTACGAGCAGTACTTC. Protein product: CASRPAGNRYEQYF.

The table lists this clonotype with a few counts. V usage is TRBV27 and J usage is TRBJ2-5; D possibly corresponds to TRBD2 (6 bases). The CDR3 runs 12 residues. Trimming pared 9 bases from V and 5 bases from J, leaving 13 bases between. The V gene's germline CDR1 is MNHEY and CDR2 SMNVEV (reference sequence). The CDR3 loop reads CASRGGRETQYF. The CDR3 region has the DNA TGTGCCAGTAGAGGAGGGAGGGAGACCCAGTACTTC.

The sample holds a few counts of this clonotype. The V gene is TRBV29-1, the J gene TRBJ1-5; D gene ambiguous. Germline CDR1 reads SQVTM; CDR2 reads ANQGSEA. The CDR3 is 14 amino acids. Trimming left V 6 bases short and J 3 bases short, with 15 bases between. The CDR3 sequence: CSVSTGIVNQPQHF. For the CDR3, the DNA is TGCAGCGTCTCAACCGGGATTGTCAATCAGCCCCAGCATTTT. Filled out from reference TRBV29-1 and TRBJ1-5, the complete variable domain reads SAVISQKPSRDICQRGTSLTIQCQVDSQVTMMFWYRQQPGQSLTLIATANQGSEATYESGFVIDKFPISRPNLTFSTLTVSNMSPEDSSIYLCSVSTGIVNQPQHFGDGTRLSIL.

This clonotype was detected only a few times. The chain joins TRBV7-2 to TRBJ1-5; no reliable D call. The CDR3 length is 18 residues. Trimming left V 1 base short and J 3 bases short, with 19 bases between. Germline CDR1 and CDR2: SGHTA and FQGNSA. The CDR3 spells CASSLGERFLDHNQPQHF. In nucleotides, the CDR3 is TGTGCCAGCAGCTTAGGGGAGAGGTTTTTGGATCACAATCAGCCCCAGCATTTT.

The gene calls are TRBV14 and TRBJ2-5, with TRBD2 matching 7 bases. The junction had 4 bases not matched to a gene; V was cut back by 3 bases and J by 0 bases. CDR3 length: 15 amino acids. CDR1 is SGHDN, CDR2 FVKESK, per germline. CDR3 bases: TGTGCCAGCAGCCACCGGGACTACCACCAAGAGACCCAGTACTTC. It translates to CASSHRDYHQETQYF.

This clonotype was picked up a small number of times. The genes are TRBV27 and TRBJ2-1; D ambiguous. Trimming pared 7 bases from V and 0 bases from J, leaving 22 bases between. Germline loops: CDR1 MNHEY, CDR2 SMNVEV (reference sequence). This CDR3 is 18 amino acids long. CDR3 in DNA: TGTGCCAGCATCCCGCTGCTCAGCCTCCAGAGCTCCTACAATGAGCAGTTCTTC. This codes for CASIPLLSLQSSYNEQFF.

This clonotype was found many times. The CDR3 here is CASSLDAGGSYEQYF. CDR3 nucleotide sequence: TGCGCCAGCAGCTTGGATGCGGGAGGGTCCTACGAGCAGTACTTC. The chain couples TRBV5-1 to TRBJ2-7, with 9 bases aligning to TRBD2. Unmatched junction bases numbered 2, after V lost 0 bases and J lost 1 base. Per germline, CDR1 SGHRS and CDR2 YFSETQ. The length of the CDR3 is 15 residues.

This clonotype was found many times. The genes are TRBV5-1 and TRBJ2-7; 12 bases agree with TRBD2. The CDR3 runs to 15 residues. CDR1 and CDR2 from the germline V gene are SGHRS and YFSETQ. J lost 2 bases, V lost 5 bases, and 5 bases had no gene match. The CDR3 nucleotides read TGCGCCAGCAGGCGGACTAGCGGGACAACCTACGAGCAGTACTTC. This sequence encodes CASRRTSGTTYEQYF.

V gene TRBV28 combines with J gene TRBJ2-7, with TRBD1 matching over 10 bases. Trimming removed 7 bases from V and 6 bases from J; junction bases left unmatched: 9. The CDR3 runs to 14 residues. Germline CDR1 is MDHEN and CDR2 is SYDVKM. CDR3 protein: CASKGGTGVSEQYF. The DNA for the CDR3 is TGTGCCAGCAAAGGGGGGACAGGGGTTTCCGAGCAGTACTTC.

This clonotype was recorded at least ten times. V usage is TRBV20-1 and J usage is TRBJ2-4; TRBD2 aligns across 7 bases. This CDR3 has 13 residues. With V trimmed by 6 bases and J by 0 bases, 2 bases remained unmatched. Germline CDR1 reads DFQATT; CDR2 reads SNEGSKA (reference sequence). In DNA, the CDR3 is TGCAGTGCCCGGGGGGAAGCCAAAAACATTCAGTACTTC. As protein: CSARGEAKNIQYF.

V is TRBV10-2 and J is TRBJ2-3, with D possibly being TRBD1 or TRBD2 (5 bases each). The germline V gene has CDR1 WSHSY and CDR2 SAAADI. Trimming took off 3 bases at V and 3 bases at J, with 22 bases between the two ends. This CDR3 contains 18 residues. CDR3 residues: CASSDSGGSLVGTDTQYF. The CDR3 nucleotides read TGCGCCAGCAGTGACTCTGGGGGTAGCTTGGTTGGGACAGATACGCAGTATTTT.

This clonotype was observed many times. The CDR3 nucleotides read TGTGCCAGCAGCGGCCGACTAGCGGGAGATTCGGAGACCCAGTACTTC. The encoded protein is CASSGRLAGDSETQYF. The chain is built from TRBV13 and TRBJ2-5, with 12 bases identical to TRBD2. V was pared by 5 bases and J by 5 bases, with 9 bases of the junction left unmatched. Germline CDR1 PRHDT, CDR2 FYEKMQ (reference sequence). The CDR3 length is 16 residues.